This T cell receptor (beta chain) was obtained from a study of vaccination effects on CD4 cells after COVID-19. Germline values: CDR1 SNHLY, CDR2 FYNNEI. This CDR3 contains 14 residues. With 10 bases clipped from V and 2 bases from J, the junction kept 8 bases outside the gene matches. Libraries were prepared by immunoSEQ multiplex PCR; TCRdb keeps only in-frame clonotypes and omits some of them. The profile covers tens of thousands of clones, with around 80% appearing a single time and 0.95% to 1.5% taken by the ten largest. Before any sequencing was done, the ViraFEST assay used viral peptide pools to expand antigen-specific CD4+ T cells. Investigators separated out CD4+ T cells once more than nine days of culture had passed. Each person got two doses of an mRNA SARS-CoV-2 vaccine, BNT162b2 or mRNA-1273. Culturing of a few million PBMC per well took place with roughly 10 IU/ml IL-2 and around 10 ug/ml peptides.

Comments on this clone: The antigen is unknown.

The chain recombines TRBV2 with TRBJ1-3, with 7 bases matching TRBD1. The TCR originated in a human donor who received a COVID-19 vaccine. The sequencing used CD4+ T cells from PBMCs cultured with HCoV-229E spike peptides, collected after COVID-19 vaccination. The CDR3 DNA sequence: TGTGCCACTCAGACAGGGATCGCTGGAAACACCATATATTTT. Translation gives CATQTGIAGNTIYF.